The present T cell receptor (beta chain) was sequenced within a study of T cell responses to AZD1222 COVID-19 vaccine. The germline V gene encodes CDR1 MDHEN and CDR2 SYDVKM. J was trimmed by 4 bases and V by 7 bases; bases with no gene match: 12. The CDR3 runs 16 residues. TCRdb's table, derived via immunoSEQ multiplex PCR, lists solely in-frame clones and lacks some. The sample shows roughly 130,000 clones, 88% of them seen only once. Turning to this clone: What it binds is not known.

Notes on the study in general: CD4 TCRs associated with vaccination spanned spike, dominating at 160-218 and 743-854. Researchers took repertoire samples only after the peak T cell response had come. Increased Spike-specific TCR breadth and depth were observed after two AZD1222 doses. As reported, nearly half of all spike-specific TCRs target variant regions that are unmutated.

The TCR originated in an adult in good health. The gene calls are TRBV28 and TRBJ1-4, with 7 bases aligning to TRBD1. Sequencing used peripheral blood, obtained on day 0 of MenACWY control vaccination. The CDR3 nucleotides are TGTGCCAGCACGGGACAGCTGGGAGTCGGTAATGAAAAACTGTTTTTT. This codes for CASTGQLGVGNEKLFF.